The 20 T cell receptor beta chains below all came from one sample that was sequenced in a study of beta chain features in type 1 diabetes. Study-level findings and limits: All four CD4+ subsets of Type 1 diabetes patients contained TCRB CDR3s that were moderately but significantly shorter.

Sequenced material consisted of expressed TCRB transcripts (all of the isolated RNA was reverse transcribed). The repertoire was sequenced with immunoSEQ multiplex PCR; TCRdb's copy has only in-frame clones and lacks some. The table shows roughly 160,000 clones, with 7% to 9% occurring only once. Their specific antigens are unknown. The sequencing input was central memory CD4+ T cells from blood. The source is a man aged 18 to 35 with type 1 diabetes.

The V gene is TRBV28, the J gene TRBJ2-6; 8 nucleotides match TRBD2. The germline V gene encodes CDR1 MDHEN and CDR2 SYDVKM. This CDR3 is 15 amino acids long. V shed 5 bases and J 3 bases; nucleotides not matched to a gene: 3. CDR3 sequence reads: CASSVSGSGANVLTF. Written as DNA, the CDR3 is TGTGCCAGCAGTGTAAGCGGGAGTGGGGCCAACGTCCTGACTTTC.

The table lists this clone with a few counts. This chain uses TRBV10-3 with TRBJ2-5; 10 nucleotides match TRBD2. V trimming: 6 bases; J trimming: 5 bases; junction bases outside the gene matches: 15. Germline assignment: CDR1 ENHRY and CDR2 SYGVKD. CDR3 length equals 17 residues. Here the CDR3 reads CAISASYPSGSGETQYF. The CDR3 DNA sequence: TGTGCCATCAGCGCCTCCTACCCTAGCGGGAGCGGGGAGACCCAGTACTTC.

This clone was seen more than once but under ten times. The chain has TRBV29-1 and TRBJ2-5, with 12 nucleotides matching TRBD1. Germline V CDR1 and CDR2: SQVTM, ANQGSEA. The length of the CDR3 is 16 residues. Trimming took 7 bases from V and 5 from J; bases not matched to a gene: 14. Here the CDR3 DNA reads TGCAGCGCCCCGGGACAGGGGGCGAGATCTTATGAGACCCAGTACTTC. Translated: CSAPGQGARSYETQYF.

V and J are TRBV30 and TRBJ2-5, with 7 bases fitting TRBD1. The V and J ends lost 4 bases and 5 bases, in that order; junction bases with no gene match: 16. The germline V gene encodes CDR1 GTSNPN and CDR2 SVGIG (reference sequence). This CDR3 region has 16 residues. The CDR3 here is CAWTRRDRVFGETQYF. The CDR3 DNA follows: TGTGCCTGGACCCGACGAGACAGGGTCTTTGGGGAGACCCAGTACTTC.

To note about this clone: Other DNA sequences in this sample translate to the same CDR3. In DNA, the CDR3 is TGCGCCAGCAGCTTGGTTTTGGCAGACACAGATACGCAGTATTTT. This encodes CASSLVLADTDTQYF. The J gene is TRBJ2-3, the V gene TRBV5-1; D call uncertain. CDR3 length: 15 amino acids. The germline CDR1 and CDR2 sequences are SGHRS and YFSETQ. Trimming removed 0 bases at V and 2 bases at J, with 10 bases between.

In DNA form, the CDR3 reads TGTGCCAGCAGTCCCCCCGGGACAGGGGGAGAGCAGTTCTTC. This translates into CASSPPGTGGEQFF. V and J are TRBV28 and TRBJ2-1; the match to TRBD1 covers 11 bases. Unmatched junction bases numbered 7, after V lost 5 bases and J lost 10 bases. The germline V gene has CDR1 MDHEN and CDR2 SYDVKM. This CDR3 is 14 amino acids long.

This sequence joins TRBV29-1 and TRBJ2-3; D unclear. The germline V and J ends were trimmed by 7 bases and 6 bases, with 17 bases remaining between them. In germline, CDR1 is SQVTM, CDR2 ANQGSEA. CDR3 size: 13 residues. The CDR3 sequence: CSAGVDLGDTQYF. CDR3 DNA sequence: TGCAGCGCCGGCGTTGATCTCGGGGATACGCAGTATTTT.

This clone was picked up a small number of times. The V and J genes are TRBV14 and TRBJ2-4, with D unresolved. Germline CDR1 is SGHDN and CDR2 is FVKESK. V was shortened by 0 bases and J by 8 bases, with 8 bases between the two germline ends. The CDR3 length is 13 residues. In DNA, the CDR3 is TGTGCCAGCAGCCAAGACCCTATGTACATTCAGTACTTC. Protein product: CASSQDPMYIQYF.

There are a few counts of this clone. The rearrangement joins TRBV9 to TRBJ2-2; 9 nucleotides line up with TRBD2. V gave up 3 bases and J gave up 1 base; unmatched junction bases: 7. CDR1 SGDLS and CDR2 YYNGEE come from the germline V gene. The CDR3 runs to 17 residues. The CDR3 nucleotides are TGTGCCAGCAGCGGCCCGCGGGGGGGTCTGAACACCGGGGAGCTGTTTTTT. Its translation: CASSGPRGGLNTGELFF.

This clone occurred a few times. J is TRBJ2-5 and V is TRBV5-4; D might be TRBD1 (6 bases). The CDR3 is 13 amino acids. Trimming shortened V by 5 bases and J by 2 bases, and 10 bases separated the two germline ends. CDR1 is SGHNT and CDR2 is YYREEE in the germline V gene (reference sequence). CDR3 bases: TGTGCCAGCAGTAGGACAGCGCAAGAGACCCAGTACTTC. It codes for CASSRTAQETQYF.

The J gene is TRBJ2-1, the V gene TRBV6-5; D might be TRBD2 (6 bases). Germline CDR1 and CDR2: MNHEY and SVGAGI. The CDR3 extends over 15 amino acids. V lost 6 bases and J lost 0, with 12 bases in between. CDR3 sequence (DNA): TGTGCCAGCAGCCCCTCCGGGAGCTCCTACAATGAGCAGTTCTTC. Residues: CASSPSGSSYNEQFF.

This clone turned up a few times. As DNA, the CDR3 is TGTGCCAGCCGCCGCGAACTAGCGGGGGGAAACAATGAGCAGTTCTTC. Its protein is CASRRELAGGNNEQFF. V and J are TRBV5-4 and TRBJ2-1, with TRBD2 matching over 12 bases. Germline lookup yields CDR1 SGHNT and CDR2 YYREEE (reference sequence). Losses at the gene ends were 7 bases for V and 5 bases for J; bases not matched to a gene: 10. The CDR3 extends over 16 amino acids.

This clone has only a few counts. The chain couples TRBV19 to TRBJ2-5; D might be TRBD1 (6 bases). With 9 bases removed from V and 5 bases from J, the gap between germline ends came to 16 bases. The CDR3 contains 13 residues. Germline CDR1 is LNHDA and CDR2 is SQIVND (reference sequence). This CDR3 is CASSPGAGETQYF. CDR3 nucleotides: TGTGCCAGCTCACCAGGGGCCGGGGAGACCCAGTACTTC.

Only a few counts were recorded for this clone. The rearrangement uses TRBV27 and TRBJ2-3, with D perhaps TRBD2 (5 bases). The CDR3 has 13 amino acids. Trimming removed 7 bases at V and 0 bases at J, with 8 bases between. From germline, CDR1 is MNHEY and CDR2 SMNVEV (reference sequence). The DNA for the CDR3 is TGTGCCAGCACACGGACTAGCACAGATACGCAGTATTTT. This gives the protein CASTRTSTDTQYF.

This sequence joins TRBV30 and TRBJ2-5; 8 nucleotides align to TRBD2. This CDR3 has 15 residues. Germline CDR1 and CDR2: GTSNPN and SVGIG (reference sequence). V was pared by 5 bases and J by 3 bases, with 11 bases of the junction left unmatched. The CDR3 loop is CAWGPGRGGEETQYF. The CDR3 DNA reads TGTGCCTGGGGGCCAGGACGGGGGGGTGAAGAGACCCAGTACTTC.

The chain carries TRBV11-2 and TRBJ1-1; unclear D gene. CDR1 is SGHAT and CDR2 is FQNNGV in the germline V gene. This CDR3 contains 13 residues. V was trimmed by 1 base and J by 5 bases, leaving 8 bases between them. CDR3 nucleotides: TGTGCCAGCAGCTTAGTTACTTATACTGAAGCTTTCTTT. Its translation is CASSLVTYTEAFF.

This clone was seen only a few times. The chain recombines TRBV21-1 with TRBJ1-1; the table's D call TRBD1 went unverified against the DNA. TRBV21-1 is a pseudogene locus. The CDR3 contains 13 residues. CDR3 in amino acids: CASTQGGGTEAFF. CDR3 nucleotide sequence: TGTGCCAGCACCCAGGGGGGTGGCACTGAAGCTTTCTTT.

This clone was observed a handful of times. The CDR3 DNA reads TGCGCCAGCAGCTTATCCTTCTCTAGCGGGAGGGGAGGCGAGCAGTTCTTC. This gives the protein CASSLSFSSGRGGEQFF. This chain joins TRBV5-1 and TRBJ2-1, with TRBD2 matching 12 bases. The germline V gene encodes CDR1 SGHRS and CDR2 YFSETQ. With V trimmed by 2 bases and J by 10 bases, 13 bases remained unmatched. The CDR3 consists of 17 residues.

This clone occurred a few times. DNA for the CDR3: TGTGCCAGCAGCTTAGTTTGGAGGGGAGAGACCCAGTACTTC. This encodes CASSLVWRGETQYF. This rearrangement joins TRBV7-2 to TRBJ2-5; a weak D match, TRBD2 (6 bases). The V gene's germline CDR1 is SGHTA and CDR2 FQGNSA. Trimming removed 1 base at V and 4 bases at J, with 10 bases between. CDR3 length equals 14 residues.

This clone was seen more than once but under ten times. The rearrangement uses TRBV14 and TRBJ2-3; unclear D gene. Germline V lookup: CDR1 SGHDN, CDR2 FVKESK. The ends were cut back, 8 bases at V and 6 bases at J, with 12 bases in the middle. The CDR3 contains 12 residues. CDR3 loop: CASARQKDTQYF. CDR3 DNA sequence: TGTGCCAGCGCTCGCCAGAAGGATACGCAGTATTTT.